These 4 T cell receptor beta chains share one sample of origin, sequenced in a study of cytomegalovirus exposure and HLA in healthy donors. Use of 60 Vbeta and 13 Jbeta primers characterized the PCR. Data came from immunoSEQ multiplex PCR; TCRdb stores just in-frame clones and leaves some out. The repertoire holds around 160,000 clones, with around 75% as singletons. The source material was PBMCs. These receptors were obtained from a human donor in good health.

This clone was counted a single time. In nucleotides, the CDR3 is TGTGCCAGCATGAACGGGGAAAAACTGTTTTTT. Translation: CASMNGEKLFF. V usage is TRBV2 and J usage is TRBJ1-4; no reliable D call. The length of the CDR3 is 11 residues. V was pared by 7 bases and J by 8 bases, with 8 bases between. The germline V gene encodes CDR1 SNHLY and CDR2 FYNNEI.

This clone was observed a single time. This sequence joins TRBV5-6 and TRBJ1-1; D is uncertain. The germline V and J ends were trimmed by 6 bases and 2 bases, with 23 bases remaining between them. Germline assignment: CDR1 SGHDT and CDR2 YYEEEE. The CDR3 is made up of 17 amino acids. CDR3 protein: CASIRPIYPQQNTEAFF. Here the CDR3 DNA reads TGTGCCAGCATCCGTCCGATATATCCACAGCAAAACACTGAAGCTTTCTTT.

This chain uses TRBV4-1 with TRBJ2-7, with TRBD1 matching 9 bases. V gave up 4 bases and J gave up 4 bases; unmatched junction bases: 14. The length of the CDR3 is 17 residues. Germline CDR1 MGHRA, CDR2 YSYEKL. The CDR3 coding sequence is TGCGCCAGCAGCCTCACCCCCTCCGGGACAGGGAAATACGAGCAGTACTTC. Its translation: CASSLTPSGTGKYEQYF.

The count of this clone is one. The chain has TRBV19 and TRBJ2-7; weak D call: TRBD1 (6 bases). The germline V gene has CDR1 LNHDA and CDR2 SQIVND (reference sequence). CDR3 length equals 11 residues. V was trimmed by 6 bases and J by 8 bases, leaving 11 bases between them. The CDR3 sequence is CASSSQGKQYF. The CDR3 coding sequence is TGTGCCAGTAGCTCTCAGGGGAAGCAGTACTTC.